The sequence of this TCR beta chain was determined in a study of early T cells in non-severe SARS-CoV-2 infection. Background on the study: Bulk RNA taken from unsorted whole blood was sequenced, leaving chains unpaired.

In the library, individual cDNA molecules carried attached unique molecular identifiers. TCRdb re-derived calls from the 5' RACE reads in MiXCR, one entry per CDR3 protein. The data contain some 80,000 distinct CDR3 sequences, approximately 5% of them singletons. About this clonotype itself: Its matching antigen is unknown.

The germline V and J ends were trimmed by 1 base and 2 bases, with 6 bases remaining between them. In germline, CDR1 is GTSNPN, CDR2 SVGIG (reference sequence). There are 12 residues in the CDR3. Study-wide results and caveats: VDJdb matching, biased toward anti-spike CD8 responses, missed private and CD4 specificities.

This clonotype was obtained from an adult who was a healthcare worker with PCR-confirmed SARS-CoV-2 infection or an uninfected control (not recorded which). Sequencing was performed on whole blood, taken at baseline. The V and J genes are TRBV30 and TRBJ2-7; D remains unclear. This CDR3 reads CAWSGSPYEQYF. The CDR3 nucleotides read TGTGCCTGGAGTGGCAGTCCCTACGAGCAGTACTTC.